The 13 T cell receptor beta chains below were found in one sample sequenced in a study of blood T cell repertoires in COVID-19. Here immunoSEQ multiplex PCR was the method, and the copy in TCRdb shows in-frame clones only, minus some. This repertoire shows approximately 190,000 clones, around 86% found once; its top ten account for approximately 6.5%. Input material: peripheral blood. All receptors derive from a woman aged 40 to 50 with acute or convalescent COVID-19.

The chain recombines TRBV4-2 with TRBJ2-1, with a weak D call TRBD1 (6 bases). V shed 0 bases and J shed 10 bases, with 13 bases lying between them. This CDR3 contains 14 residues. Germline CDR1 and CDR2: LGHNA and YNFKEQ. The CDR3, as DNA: TGTGCCAGCAGCCAAGATAACAGGGTTGGAGAGCAGTTCTTC. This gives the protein CASSQDNRVGEQFF.

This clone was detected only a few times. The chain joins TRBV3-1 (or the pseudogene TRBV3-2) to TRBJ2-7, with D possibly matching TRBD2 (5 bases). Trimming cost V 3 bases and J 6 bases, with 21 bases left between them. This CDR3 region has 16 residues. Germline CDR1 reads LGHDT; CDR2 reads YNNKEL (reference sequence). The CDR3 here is CASSHPTSSAGSEQYF. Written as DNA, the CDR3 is TGTGCCAGCAGCCATCCGACGAGTAGCGCAGGTTCCGAGCAGTACTTC.

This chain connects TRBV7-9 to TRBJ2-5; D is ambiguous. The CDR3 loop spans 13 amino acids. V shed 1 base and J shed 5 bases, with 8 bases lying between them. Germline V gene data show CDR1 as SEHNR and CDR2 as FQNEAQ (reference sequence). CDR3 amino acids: CASSLDPLETQYF. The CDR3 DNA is TGTGCCAGCAGCTTAGATCCCCTGGAGACCCAGTACTTC.

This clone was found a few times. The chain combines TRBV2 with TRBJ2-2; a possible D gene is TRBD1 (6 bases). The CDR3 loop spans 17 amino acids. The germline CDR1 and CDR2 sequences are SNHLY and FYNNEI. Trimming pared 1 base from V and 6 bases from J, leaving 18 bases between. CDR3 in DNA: TGTGCCAGCAGTGAAGGGGGGCTAGTCGGCTGGGCCGGGGAGCTGTTTTTT. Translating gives CASSEGGLVGWAGELFF. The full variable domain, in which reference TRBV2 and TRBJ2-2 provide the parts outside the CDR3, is EPEVTQTPSHQVTQMGQEVILRCVPISNHLYFYWYRQILGQKVEFLVSFYNNEISEKSEIFDDQFSVERPDGSNFTLKIRSTKLEDSAMYFCASSEGGLVGWAGELFFGEGSRLTVL.

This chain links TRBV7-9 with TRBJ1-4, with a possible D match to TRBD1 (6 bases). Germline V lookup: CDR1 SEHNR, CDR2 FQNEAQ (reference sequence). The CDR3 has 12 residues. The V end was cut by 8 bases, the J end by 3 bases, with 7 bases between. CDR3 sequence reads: CASGQPNEKLFF. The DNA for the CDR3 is TGTGCCAGCGGACAGCCTAATGAAAAACTGTTTTTT.

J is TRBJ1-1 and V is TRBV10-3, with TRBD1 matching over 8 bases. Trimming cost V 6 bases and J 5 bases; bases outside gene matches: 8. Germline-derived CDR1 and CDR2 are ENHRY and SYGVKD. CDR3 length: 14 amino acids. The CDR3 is CAIRDGRGQTEAFF. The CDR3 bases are TGTGCCATCAGGGATGGCAGGGGGCAGACTGAAGCTTTCTTT.

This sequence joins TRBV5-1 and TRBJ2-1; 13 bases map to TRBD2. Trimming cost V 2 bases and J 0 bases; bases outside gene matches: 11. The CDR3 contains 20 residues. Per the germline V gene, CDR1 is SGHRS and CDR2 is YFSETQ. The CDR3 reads CASSFPRELAGGSSYNEQFF. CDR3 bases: TGCGCCAGCAGCTTCCCCAGAGAACTAGCGGGAGGGAGCTCCTACAATGAGCAGTTCTTC.

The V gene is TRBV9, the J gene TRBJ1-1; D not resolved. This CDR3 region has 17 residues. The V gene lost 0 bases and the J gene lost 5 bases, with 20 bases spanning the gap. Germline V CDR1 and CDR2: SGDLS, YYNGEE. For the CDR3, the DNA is TGTGCCAGCAGCGTAGCTACACGGGAACCGGGTACTACTGAAGCTTTCTTT. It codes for CASSVATREPGTTEAFF.

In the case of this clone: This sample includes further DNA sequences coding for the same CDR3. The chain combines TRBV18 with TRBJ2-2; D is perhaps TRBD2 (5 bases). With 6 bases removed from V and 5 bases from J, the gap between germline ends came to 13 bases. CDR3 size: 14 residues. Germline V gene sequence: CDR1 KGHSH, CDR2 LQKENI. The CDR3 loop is CASSPPGNTGELFF. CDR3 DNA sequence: TGTGCCAGCTCTCCCCCGGGGAATACCGGGGAGCTGTTTTTT.

As DNA, the CDR3 is TGTGCCAGCAGTTTAGCGGGAGGGCCGAAGAATGAGCAGTTCTTC. Its translation: CASSLAGGPKNEQFF. This sequence joins TRBV6-6 and TRBJ2-1; 11 bases fit TRBD2. The J segment lost 7 bases and the V segment lost 4 bases, leaving 6 bases of the junction unmatched. Germline CDR1 reads MNHNY; CDR2 reads SVGAGI (reference sequence). The CDR3 has 15 amino acids.

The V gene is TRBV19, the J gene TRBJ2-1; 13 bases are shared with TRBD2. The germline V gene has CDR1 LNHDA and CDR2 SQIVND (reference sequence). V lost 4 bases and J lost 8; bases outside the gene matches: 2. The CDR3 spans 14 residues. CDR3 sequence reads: CASSRGTSGDEQFF. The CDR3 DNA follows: TGTGCCAGTAGTAGGGGGACTAGCGGGGATGAGCAGTTCTTC.

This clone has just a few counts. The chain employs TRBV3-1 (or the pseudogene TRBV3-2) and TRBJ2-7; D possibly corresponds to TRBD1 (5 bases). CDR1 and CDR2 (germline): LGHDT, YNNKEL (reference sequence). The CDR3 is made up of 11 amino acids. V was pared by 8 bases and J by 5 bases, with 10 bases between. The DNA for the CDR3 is TGTGCCAGCGGCAGGGCTAACGAGCAGTACTTC. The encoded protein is CASGRANEQYF.

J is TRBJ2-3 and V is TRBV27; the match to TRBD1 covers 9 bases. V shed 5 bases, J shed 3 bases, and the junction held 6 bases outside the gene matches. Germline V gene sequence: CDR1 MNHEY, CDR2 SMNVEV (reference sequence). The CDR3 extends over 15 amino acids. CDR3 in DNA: TGTGCCAGCAGTCTTTCGGGACAGGGAACAGATACGCAGTATTTT. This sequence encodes CASSLSGQGTDTQYF.